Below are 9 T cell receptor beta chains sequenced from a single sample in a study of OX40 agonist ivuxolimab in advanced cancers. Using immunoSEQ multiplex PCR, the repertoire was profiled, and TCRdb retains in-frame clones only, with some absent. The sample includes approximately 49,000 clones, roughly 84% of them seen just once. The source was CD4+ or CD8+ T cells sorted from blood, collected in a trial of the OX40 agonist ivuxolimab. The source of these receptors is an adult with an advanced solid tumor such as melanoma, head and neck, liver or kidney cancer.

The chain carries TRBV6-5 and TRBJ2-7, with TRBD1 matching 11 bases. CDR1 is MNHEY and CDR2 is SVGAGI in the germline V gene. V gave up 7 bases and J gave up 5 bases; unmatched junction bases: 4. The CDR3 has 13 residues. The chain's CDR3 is CASTVGQGDEQYF. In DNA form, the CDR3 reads TGTGCCAGCACCGTGGGACAGGGGGACGAGCAGTACTTC.

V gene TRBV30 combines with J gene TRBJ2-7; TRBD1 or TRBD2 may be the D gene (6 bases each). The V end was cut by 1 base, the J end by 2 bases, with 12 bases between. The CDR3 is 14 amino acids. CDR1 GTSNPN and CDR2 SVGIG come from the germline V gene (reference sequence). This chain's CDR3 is CAWSESRDTYEQYF. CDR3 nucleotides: TGTGCCTGGAGTGAATCGCGGGACACCTACGAGCAGTACTTC.

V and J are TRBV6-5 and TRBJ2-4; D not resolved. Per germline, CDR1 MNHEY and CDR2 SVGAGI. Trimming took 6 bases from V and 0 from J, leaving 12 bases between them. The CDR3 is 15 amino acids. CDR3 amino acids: CASRREAVAKNIQYF. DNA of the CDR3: TGTGCCAGCAGGCGCGAGGCTGTAGCCAAAAACATTCAGTACTTC.

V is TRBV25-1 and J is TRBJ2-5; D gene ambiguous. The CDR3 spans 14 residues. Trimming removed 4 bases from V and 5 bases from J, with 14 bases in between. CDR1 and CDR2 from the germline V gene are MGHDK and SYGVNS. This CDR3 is CASSVQILRETQYF. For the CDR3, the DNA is TGTGCCAGCAGTGTGCAAATCCTTAGGGAGACCCAGTACTTC.

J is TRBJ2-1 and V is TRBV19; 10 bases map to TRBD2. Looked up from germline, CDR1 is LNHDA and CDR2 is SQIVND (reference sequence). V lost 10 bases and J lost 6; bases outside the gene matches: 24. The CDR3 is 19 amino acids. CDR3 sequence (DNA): TGTGCCACCACCCGCGGGCTAGCGGGAGAGTGGGGTGGCCGCAATGAGCAGTTCTTC. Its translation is CATTRGLAGEWGGRNEQFF.

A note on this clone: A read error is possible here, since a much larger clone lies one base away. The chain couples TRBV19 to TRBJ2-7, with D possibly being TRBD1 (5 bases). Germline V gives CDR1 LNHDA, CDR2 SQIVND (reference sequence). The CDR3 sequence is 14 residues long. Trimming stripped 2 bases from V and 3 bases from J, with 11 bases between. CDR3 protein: CASSIRNRYYEQYF. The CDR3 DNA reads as TGTGCCAGTAGTATAAGGAACAGGTACTACGAGCAGTACTTC.

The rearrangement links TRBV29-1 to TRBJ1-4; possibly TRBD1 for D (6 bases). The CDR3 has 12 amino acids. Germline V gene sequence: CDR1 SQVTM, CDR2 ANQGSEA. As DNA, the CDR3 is TGCAGTGGGAGGGGGGCTAATGAAAAACTGTTTTTT. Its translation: CSGRGANEKLFF.

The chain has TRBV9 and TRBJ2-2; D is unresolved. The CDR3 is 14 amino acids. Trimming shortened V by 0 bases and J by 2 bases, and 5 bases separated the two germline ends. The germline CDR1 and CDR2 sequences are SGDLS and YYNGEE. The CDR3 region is CASSVEINTGELFF. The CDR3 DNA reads TGTGCCAGCAGCGTAGAAATCAACACCGGGGAGCTGTTTTTT.

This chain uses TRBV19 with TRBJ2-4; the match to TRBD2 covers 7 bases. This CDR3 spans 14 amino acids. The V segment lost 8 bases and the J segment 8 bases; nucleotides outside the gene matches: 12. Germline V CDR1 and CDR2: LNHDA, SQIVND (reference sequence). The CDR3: CASADRGEWDIQYF. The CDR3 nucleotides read TGTGCCAGTGCCGATCGGGGGGAATGGGACATTCAGTACTTC.